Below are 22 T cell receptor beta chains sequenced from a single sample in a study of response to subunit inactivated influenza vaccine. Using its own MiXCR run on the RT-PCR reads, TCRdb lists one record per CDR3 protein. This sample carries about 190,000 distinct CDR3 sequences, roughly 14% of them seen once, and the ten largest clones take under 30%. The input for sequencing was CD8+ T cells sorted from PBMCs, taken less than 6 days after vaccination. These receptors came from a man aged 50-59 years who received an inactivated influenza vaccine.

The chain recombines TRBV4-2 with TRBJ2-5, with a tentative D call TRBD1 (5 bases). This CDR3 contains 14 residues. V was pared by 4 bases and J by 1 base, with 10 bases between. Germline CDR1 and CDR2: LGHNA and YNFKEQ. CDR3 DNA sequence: TGTGCCAGCAGCCCGGACACACCCCAAGAGACCCAGTACTTC. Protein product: CASSPDTPQETQYF.

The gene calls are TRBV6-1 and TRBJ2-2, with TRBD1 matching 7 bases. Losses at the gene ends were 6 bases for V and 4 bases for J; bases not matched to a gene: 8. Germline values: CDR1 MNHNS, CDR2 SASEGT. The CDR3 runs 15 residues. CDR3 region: CASRVTGLGTGELFF. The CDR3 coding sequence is TGTGCCAGCAGAGTGACAGGGTTAGGCACCGGGGAGCTGTTTTTT.

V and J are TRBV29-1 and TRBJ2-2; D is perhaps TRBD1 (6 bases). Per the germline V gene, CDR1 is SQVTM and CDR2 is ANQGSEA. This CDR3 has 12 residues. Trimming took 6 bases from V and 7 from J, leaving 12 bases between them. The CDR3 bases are TGCAGCGTGCTACAGGGTAACGGGGAGCTGTTTTTT. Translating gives CSVLQGNGELFF.

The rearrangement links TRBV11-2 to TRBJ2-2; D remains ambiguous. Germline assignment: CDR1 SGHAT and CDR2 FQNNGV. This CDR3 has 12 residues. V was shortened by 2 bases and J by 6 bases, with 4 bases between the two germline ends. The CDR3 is CASSLTAGELFF. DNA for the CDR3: TGTGCCAGCAGCTTAACCGCCGGGGAGCTGTTTTTT.

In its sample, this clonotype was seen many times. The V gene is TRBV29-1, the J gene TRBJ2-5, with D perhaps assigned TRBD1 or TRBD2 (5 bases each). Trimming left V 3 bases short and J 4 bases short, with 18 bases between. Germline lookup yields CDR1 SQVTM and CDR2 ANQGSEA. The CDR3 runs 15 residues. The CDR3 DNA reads TGCAGCGTTGACCCGGGGACCGACCGCTTAGAGACCCAGTACTTC. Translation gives CSVDPGTDRLETQYF.

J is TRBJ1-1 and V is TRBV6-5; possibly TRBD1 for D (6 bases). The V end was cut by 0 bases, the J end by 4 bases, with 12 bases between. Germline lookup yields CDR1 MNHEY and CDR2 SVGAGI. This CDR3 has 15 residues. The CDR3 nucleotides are TGTGCCAGCAGTTACTCGTCAGGGGTTAGCACTGAAGCTTTCTTT. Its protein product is CASSYSSGVSTEAFF.

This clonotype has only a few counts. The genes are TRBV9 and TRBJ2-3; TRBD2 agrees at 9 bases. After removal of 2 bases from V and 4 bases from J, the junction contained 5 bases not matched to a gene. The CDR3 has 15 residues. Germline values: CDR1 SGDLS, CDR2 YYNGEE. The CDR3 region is CASSVSGSIADTQYF. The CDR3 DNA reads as TGTGCCAGCAGCGTTAGCGGGAGTATCGCAGATACGCAGTATTTT.

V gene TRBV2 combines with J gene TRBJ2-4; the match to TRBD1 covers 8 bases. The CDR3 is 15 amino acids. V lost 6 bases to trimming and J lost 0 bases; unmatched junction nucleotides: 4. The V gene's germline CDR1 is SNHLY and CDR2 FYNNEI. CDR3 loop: CASRGQVPAKNIQYF. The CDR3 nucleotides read TGTGCCAGCAGGGGACAGGTCCCAGCCAAAAACATTCAGTACTTC.

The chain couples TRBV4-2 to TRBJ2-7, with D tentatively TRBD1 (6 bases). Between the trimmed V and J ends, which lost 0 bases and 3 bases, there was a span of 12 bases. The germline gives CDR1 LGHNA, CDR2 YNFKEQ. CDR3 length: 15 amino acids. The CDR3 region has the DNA TGTGCCAGCAGCCAAGAATACGGGACAAGCTACGAGCAGTACTTC. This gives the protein CASSQEYGTSYEQYF.

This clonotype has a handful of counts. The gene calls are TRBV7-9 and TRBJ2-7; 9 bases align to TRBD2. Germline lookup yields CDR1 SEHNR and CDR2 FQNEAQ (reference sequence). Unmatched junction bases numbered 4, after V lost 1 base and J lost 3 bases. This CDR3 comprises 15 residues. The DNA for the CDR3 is TGTGCCAGCAGCTTAGAGCGGACTAGCGACTACGAGCAGTACTTC. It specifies CASSLERTSDYEQYF.

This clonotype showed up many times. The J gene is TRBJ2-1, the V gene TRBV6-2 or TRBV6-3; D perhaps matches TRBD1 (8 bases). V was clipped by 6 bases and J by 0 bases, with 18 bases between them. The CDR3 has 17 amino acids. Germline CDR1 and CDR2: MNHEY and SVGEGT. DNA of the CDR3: TGTGCCAGCAGGGGGGGGACAGGTCCGAGCTCCTACAATGAGCAGTTCTTC. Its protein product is CASRGGTGPSSYNEQFF.

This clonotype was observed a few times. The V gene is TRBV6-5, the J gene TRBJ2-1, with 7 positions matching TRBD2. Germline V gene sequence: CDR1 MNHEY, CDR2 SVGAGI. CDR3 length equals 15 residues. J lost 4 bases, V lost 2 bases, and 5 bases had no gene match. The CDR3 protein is CASSYTWTSYNEQFF. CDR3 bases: TGTGCCAGCAGTTACACATGGACTAGTTACAATGAGCAGTTCTTC.

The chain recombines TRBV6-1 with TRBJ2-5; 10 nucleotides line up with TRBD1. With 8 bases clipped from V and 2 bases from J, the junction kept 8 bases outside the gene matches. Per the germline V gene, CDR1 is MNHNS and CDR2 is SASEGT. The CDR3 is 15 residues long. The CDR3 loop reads CASGRTGGLQETQYF. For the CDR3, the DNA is TGTGCCAGCGGGAGGACAGGGGGGCTTCAAGAGACCCAGTACTTC.

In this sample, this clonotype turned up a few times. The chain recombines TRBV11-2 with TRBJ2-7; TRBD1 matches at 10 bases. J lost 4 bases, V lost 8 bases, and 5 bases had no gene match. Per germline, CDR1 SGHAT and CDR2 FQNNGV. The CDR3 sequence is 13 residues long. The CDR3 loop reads CASCRDRGYEQYF. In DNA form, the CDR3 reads TGTGCCAGCTGCCGGGACAGGGGATACGAGCAGTACTTC.

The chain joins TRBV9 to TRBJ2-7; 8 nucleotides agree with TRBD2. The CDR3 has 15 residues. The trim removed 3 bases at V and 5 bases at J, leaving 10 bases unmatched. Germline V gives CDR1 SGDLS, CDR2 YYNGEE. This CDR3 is CASSAGGRASHEQYF. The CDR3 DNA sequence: TGTGCCAGCAGCGCGGGAGGGAGGGCATCCCACGAGCAGTACTTC.

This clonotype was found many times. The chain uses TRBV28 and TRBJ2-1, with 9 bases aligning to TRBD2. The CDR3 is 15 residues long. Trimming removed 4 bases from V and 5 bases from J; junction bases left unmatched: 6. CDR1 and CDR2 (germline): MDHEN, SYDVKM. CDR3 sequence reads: CASSYEREVNNEQFF. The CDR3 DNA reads TGTGCCAGCAGTTACGAGCGGGAGGTGAACAATGAGCAGTTCTTC.

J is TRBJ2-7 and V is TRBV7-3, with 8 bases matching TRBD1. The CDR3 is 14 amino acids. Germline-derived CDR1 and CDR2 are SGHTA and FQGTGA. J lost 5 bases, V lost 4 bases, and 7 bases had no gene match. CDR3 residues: CASSSSGTGDEQYF. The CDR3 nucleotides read TGTGCCAGCAGCTCCTCCGGGACAGGTGACGAGCAGTACTTC.

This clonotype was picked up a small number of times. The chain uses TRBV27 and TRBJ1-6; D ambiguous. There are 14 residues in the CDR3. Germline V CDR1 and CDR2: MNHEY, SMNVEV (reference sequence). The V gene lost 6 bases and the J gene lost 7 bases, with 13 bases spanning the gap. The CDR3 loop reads CASRPLGVNSPLHF. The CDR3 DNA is TGTGCCAGCAGGCCCCTTGGGGTGAATTCACCCCTCCACTTT.

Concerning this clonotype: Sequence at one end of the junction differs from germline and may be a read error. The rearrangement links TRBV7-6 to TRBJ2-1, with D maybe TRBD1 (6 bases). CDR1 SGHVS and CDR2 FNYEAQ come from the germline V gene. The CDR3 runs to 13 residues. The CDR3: CASSLTGSNEQLF. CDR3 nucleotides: TGTGCCAGCAGCTTGACAGGATCTAATGAGCAGCTCTTC.

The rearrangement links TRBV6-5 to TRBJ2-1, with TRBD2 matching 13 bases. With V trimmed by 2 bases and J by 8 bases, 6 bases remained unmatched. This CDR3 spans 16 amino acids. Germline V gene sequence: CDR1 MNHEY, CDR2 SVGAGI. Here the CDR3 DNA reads TGTGCCAGCAGTTACCTCGGACTAGCGGGGGTATATGAGCAGTTCTTC. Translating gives CASSYLGLAGVYEQFF.

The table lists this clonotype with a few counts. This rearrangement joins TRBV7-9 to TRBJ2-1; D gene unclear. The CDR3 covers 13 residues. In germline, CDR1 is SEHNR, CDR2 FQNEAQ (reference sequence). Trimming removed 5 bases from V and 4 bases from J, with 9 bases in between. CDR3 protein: CASSPRSYNEQFF. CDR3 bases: TGTGCCAGCAGCCCCCGATCGTACAATGAGCAGTTCTTC. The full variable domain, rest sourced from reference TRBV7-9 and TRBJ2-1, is DTGVSQNPRHKITKRGQNVTFRCDPISEHNRLYWYRQTLGQGPEFLTYFQNEAQLEKSRLLSDRFSAERPKGSFSTLEIQRTEQGDSAMYLCASSPRSYNEQFFGPGTRLTVL.

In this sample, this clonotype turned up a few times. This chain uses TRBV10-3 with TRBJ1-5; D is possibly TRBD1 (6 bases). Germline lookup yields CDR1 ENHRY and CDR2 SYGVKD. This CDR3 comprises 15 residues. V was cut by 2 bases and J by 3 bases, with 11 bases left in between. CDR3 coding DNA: TGTGCCATCAGTGAGGGGACAACTATCAATCAGCCCCAGCATTTT. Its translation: CAISEGTTINQPQHF.